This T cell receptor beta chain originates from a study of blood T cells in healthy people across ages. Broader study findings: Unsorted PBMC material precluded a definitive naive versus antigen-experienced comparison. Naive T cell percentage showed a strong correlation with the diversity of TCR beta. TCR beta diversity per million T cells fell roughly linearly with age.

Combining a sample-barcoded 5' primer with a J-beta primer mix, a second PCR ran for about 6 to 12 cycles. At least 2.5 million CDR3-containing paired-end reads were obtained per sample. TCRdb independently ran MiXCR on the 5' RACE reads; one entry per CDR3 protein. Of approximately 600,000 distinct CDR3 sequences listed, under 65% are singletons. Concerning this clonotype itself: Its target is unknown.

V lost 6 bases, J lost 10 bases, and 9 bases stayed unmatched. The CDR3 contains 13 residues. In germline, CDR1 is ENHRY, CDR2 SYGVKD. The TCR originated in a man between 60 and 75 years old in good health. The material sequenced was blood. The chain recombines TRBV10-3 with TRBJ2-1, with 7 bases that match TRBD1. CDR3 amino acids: CAISPTGIHEQFF. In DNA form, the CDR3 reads TGTGCCATCAGCCCGACAGGGATCCACGAGCAGTTCTTC.